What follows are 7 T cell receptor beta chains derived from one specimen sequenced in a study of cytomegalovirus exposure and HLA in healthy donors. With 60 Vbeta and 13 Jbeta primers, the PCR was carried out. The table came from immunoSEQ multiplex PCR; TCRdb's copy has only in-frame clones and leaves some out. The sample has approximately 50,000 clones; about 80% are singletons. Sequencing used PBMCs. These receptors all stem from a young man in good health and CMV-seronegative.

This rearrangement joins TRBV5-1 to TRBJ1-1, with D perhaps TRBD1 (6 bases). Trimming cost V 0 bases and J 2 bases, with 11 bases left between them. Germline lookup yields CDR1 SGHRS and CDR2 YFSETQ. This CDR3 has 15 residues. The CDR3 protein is CASSLDDRPNTEAFF. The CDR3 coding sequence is TGCGCCAGCAGCTTGGACGACAGGCCCAACACTGAAGCTTTCTTT.

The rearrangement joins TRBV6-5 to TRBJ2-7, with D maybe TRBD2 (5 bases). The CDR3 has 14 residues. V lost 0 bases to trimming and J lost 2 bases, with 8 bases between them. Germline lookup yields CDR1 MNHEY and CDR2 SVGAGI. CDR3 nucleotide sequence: TGTGCCAGCAGTTACTCCGGGGTCCCCTACGAGCAGTACTTC. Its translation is CASSYSGVPYEQYF.

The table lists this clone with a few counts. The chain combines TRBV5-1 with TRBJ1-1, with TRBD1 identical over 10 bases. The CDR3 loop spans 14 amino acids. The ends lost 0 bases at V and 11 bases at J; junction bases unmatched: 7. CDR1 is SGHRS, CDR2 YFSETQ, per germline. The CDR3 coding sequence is TGCGCCAGCAGCTTGGGAGTGACAGGGGGCGCGGCTTTCTTT. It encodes CASSLGVTGGAAFF.

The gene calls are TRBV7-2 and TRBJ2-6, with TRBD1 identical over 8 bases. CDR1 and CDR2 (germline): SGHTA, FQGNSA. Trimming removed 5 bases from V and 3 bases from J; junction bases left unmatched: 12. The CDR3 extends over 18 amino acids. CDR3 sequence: CASSLVTGQAYGANVLTF. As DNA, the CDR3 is TGTGCCAGCAGCCTCGTGACGGGACAGGCGTATGGGGCCAACGTCCTGACTTTC.

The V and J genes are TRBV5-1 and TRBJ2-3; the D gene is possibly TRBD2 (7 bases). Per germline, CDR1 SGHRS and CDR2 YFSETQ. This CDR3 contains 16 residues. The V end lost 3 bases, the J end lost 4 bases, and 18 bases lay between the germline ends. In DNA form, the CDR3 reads TGCGCCAGCAGCTGGGGGGGGCTAGCGGAGTCAGATACGCAGTATTTT. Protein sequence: CASSWGGLAESDTQYF. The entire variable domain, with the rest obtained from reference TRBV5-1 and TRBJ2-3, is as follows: KAGVTQTPRYLIKTRGQQVTLSCSPISGHRSVSWYQQTPGQGLQFLFEYFSETQRNKGNFPGRFSGRQFSNSRSEMNVSTLELGDSALYLCASSWGGLAESDTQYFGPGTRLTVL.

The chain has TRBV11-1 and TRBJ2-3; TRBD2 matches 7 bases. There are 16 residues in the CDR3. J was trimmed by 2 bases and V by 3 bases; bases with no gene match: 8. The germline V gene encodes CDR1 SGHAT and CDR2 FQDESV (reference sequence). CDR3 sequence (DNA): TGTGCCAGCAGCTTTACGACCAGCGGGGTCACAGATACGCAGTATTTT. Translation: CASSFTTSGVTDTQYF.

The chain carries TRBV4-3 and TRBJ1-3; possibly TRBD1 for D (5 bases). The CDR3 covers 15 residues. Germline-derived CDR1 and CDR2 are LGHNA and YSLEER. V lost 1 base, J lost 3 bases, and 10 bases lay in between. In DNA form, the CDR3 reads TGCGCCAGCAGCCAAGCAGACAGTCGTGGAAACACCATATATTTT. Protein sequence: CASSQADSRGNTIYF.